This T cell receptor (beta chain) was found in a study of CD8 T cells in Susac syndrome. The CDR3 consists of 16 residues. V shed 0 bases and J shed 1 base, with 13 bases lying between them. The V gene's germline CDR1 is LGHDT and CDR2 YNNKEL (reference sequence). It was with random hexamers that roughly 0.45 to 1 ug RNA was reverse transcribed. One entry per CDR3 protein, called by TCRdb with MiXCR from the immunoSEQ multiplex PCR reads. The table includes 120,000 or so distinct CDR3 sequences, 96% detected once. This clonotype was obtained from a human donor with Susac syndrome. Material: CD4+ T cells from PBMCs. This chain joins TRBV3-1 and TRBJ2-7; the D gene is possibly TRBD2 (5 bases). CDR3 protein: CASSQDGGRGSYEQYF. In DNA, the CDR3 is TGTGCCAGCAGCCAAGATGGTGGGAGAGGGTCCTACGAGCAGTACTTC.